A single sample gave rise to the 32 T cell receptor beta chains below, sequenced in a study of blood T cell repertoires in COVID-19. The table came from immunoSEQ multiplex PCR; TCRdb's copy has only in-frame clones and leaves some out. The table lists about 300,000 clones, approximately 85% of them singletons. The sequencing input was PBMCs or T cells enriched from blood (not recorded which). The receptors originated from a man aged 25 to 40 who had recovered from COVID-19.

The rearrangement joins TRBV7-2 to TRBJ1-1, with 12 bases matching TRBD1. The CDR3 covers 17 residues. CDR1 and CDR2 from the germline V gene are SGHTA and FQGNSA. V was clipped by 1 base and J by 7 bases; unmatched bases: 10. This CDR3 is CASSLVGPGTGGLEAFF. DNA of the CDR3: TGTGCCAGCAGCTTAGTTGGCCCCGGGACAGGGGGCCTTGAAGCTTTCTTT.

In DNA, the CDR3 is TGTGCCTGGAAGGGGGCCCAAGGGTTTGGGGCCCAGTACTTC. It translates to CAWKGAQGFGAQYF. The chain links TRBV30 to TRBJ2-5; 7 bases fit TRBD1. The germline V gene encodes CDR1 GTSNPN and CDR2 SVGIG (reference sequence). This CDR3 contains 14 residues. Losses at the gene ends were 4 bases for V and 9 bases for J; bases not matched to a gene: 14.

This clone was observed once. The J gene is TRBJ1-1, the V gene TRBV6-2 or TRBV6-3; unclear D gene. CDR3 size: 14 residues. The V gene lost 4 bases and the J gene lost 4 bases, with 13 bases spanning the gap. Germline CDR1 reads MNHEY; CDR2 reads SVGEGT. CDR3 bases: TGTGCCAGCAGTTCCCCCTTCGCGGTCACTGAAGCTTTCTTT. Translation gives CASSSPFAVTEAFF.

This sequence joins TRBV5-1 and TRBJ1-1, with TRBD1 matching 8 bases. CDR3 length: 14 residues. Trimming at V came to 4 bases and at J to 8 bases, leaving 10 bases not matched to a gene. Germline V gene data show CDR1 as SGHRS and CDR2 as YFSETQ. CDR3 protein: CASSRGTGEKEAFF. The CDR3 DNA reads TGCGCCAGCAGCAGGGGGACAGGAGAAAAAGAAGCTTTCTTT.

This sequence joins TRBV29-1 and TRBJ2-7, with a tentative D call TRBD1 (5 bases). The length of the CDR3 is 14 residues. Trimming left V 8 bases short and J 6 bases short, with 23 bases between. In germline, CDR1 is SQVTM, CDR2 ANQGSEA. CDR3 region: CSFVMGRSRGEQYF. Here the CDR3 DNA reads TGCAGCTTCGTCATGGGGCGGTCTAGAGGCGAGCAGTACTTC.

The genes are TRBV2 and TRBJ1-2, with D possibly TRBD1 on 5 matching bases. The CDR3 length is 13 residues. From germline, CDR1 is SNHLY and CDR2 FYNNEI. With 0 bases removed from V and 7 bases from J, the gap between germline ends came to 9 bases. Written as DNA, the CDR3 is TGTGCCAGCAGTGAAGCGCAGGGCTCTGGCTACACCTTC. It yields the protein CASSEAQGSGYTF.

The CDR3, as DNA: TGTGCCAGCAGCTCCCAGGGGAAAGAGACCCAGTACTTC. It encodes CASSSQGKETQYF. V usage is TRBV5-5 and J usage is TRBJ2-5; maybe TRBD1 (6 bases). This CDR3 has 13 residues. The germline V gene encodes CDR1 SGHKS and CDR2 YYEKEE (reference sequence). With 3 bases removed from V and 3 bases from J, the gap between germline ends came to 9 bases.

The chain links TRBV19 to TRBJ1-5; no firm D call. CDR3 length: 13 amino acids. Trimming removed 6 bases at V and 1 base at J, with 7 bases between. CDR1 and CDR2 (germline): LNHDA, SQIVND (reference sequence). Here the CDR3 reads CASSSESNQPQHF. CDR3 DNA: TGTGCCAGTAGCAGCGAGAGCAATCAGCCCCAGCATTTT.

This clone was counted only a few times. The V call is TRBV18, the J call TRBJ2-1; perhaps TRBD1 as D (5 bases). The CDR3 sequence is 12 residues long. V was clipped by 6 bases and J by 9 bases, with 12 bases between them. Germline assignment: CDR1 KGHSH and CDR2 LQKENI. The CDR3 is CASSNLDSEQFF. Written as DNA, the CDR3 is TGTGCCAGCTCTAACCTTGACAGTGAGCAGTTCTTC.

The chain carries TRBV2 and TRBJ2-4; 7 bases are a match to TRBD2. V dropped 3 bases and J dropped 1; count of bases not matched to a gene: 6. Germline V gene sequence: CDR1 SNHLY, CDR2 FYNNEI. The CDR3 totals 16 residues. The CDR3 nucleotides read TGTGCCAGCAGTGAGTCGGGGGGACGGGCCAAAAACATTCAGTACTTC. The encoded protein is CASSESGGRAKNIQYF.

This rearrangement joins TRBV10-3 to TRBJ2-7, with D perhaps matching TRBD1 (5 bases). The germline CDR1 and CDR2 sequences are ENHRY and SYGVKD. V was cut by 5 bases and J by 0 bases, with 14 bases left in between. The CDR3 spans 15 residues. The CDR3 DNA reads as TGTGCCATCAGTCCTGCGACAGCGCTCTCCTACGAGCAGTACTTC. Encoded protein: CAISPATALSYEQYF.

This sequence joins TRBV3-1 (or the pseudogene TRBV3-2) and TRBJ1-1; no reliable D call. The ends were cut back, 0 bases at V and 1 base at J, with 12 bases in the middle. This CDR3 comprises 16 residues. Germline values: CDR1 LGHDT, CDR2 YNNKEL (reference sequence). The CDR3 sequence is CASSQERVSQNTEAFF. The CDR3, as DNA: TGTGCCAGCAGCCAAGAACGGGTCAGTCAGAACACTGAAGCTTTCTTT.

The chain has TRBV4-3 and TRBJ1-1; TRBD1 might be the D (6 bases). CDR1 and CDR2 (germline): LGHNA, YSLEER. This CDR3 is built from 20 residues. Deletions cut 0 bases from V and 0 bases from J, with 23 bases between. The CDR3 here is CASSQDQPYREVYMNTEAFF. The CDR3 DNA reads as TGCGCCAGCAGCCAAGACCAACCTTACAGGGAAGTATACATGAACACTGAAGCTTTCTTT.

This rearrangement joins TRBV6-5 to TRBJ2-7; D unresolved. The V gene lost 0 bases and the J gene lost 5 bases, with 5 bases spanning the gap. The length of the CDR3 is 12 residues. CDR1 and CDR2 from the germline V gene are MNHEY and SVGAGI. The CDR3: CASSYSRDEQYF. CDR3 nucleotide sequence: TGTGCCAGCAGTTACTCCCGGGACGAGCAGTACTTC.

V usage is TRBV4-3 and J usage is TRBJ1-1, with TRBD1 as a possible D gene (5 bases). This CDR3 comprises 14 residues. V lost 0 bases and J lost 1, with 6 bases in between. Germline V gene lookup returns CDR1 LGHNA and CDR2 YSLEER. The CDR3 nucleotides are TGCGCCAGCAGCCAAGATAGGGGGAACACTGAAGCTTTCTTT. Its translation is CASSQDRGNTEAFF.

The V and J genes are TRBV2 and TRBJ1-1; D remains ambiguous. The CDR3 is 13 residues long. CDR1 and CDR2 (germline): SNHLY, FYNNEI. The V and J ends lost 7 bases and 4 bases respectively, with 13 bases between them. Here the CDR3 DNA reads TGTGCCAGCAAAGGTCTCCAGGCCACTGAAGCTTTCTTT. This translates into CASKGLQATEAFF. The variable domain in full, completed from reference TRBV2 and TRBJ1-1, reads EPEVTQTPSHQVTQMGQEVILRCVPISNHLYFYWYRQILGQKVEFLVSFYNNEISEKSEIFDDQFSVERPDGSNFTLKIRSTKLEDSAMYFCASKGLQATEAFFGQGTRLTVV.

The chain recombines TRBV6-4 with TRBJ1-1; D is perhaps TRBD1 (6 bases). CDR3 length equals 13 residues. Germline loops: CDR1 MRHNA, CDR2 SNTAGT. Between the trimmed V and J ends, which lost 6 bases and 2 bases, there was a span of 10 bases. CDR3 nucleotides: TGTGCCAGCAGCGAGGACAGAAACACTGAAGCTTTCTTT. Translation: CASSEDRNTEAFF.

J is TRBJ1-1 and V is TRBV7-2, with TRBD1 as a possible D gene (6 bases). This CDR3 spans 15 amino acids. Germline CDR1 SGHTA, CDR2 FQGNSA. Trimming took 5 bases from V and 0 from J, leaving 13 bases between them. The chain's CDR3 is CASSRDIGMNTEAFF. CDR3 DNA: TGTGCCAGCAGCCGGGACATCGGCATGAACACTGAAGCTTTCTTT.

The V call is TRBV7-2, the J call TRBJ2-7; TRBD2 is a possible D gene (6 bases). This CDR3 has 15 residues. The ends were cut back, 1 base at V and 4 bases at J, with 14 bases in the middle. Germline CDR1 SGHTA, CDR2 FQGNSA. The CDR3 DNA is TGTGCCAGCAGCTTAGGAGGGCTAGCGTCTTACGAGCAGTACTTC. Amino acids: CASSLGGLASYEQYF.

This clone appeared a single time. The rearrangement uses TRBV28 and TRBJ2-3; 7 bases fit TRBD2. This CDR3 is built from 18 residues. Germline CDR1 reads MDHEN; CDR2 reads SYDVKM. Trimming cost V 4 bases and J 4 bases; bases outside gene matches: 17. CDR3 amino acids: CASSSKIRGLRTSDTQYF. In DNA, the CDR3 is TGTGCCAGCAGTTCTAAGATCCGGGGACTACGGACTTCAGATACGCAGTATTTT.

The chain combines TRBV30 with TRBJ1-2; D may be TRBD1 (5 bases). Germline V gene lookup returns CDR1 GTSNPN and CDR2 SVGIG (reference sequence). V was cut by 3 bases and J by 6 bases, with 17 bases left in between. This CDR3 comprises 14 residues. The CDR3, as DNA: TGTGCCTGGAGCACGACATGGACAAGAGATGGCTACACCTTC. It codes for CAWSTTWTRDGYTF.

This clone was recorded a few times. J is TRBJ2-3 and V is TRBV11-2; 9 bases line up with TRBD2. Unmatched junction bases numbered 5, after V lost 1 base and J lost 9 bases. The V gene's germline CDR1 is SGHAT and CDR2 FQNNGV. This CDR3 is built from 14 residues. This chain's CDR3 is CASSLGLAGQTQYF. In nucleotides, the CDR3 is TGTGCCAGCAGCTTAGGGCTAGCGGGACAAACGCAGTATTTT. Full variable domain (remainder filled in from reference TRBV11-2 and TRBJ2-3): EAGVAQSPRYKIIEKRQSVAFWCNPISGHATLYWYQQILGQGPKLLIQFQNNGVVDDSQLPKDRFSAERLKGVDSTLKIQPAKLEDSAVYLCASSLGLAGQTQYFGPGTRLTVL.

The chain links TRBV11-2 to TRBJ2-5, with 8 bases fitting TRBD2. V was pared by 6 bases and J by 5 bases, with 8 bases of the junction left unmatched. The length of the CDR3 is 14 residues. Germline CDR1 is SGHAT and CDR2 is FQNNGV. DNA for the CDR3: TGTGCCAGCAGAATAGCGGGGTTTTGGGAGACCCAGTACTTC. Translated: CASRIAGFWETQYF.

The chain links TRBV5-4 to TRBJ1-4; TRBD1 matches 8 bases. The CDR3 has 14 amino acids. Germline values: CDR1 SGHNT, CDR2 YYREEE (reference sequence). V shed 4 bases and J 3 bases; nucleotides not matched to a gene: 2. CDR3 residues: CASSQQGANEKLFF. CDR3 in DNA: TGTGCCAGCAGCCAACAGGGGGCTAATGAAAAACTGTTTTTT.

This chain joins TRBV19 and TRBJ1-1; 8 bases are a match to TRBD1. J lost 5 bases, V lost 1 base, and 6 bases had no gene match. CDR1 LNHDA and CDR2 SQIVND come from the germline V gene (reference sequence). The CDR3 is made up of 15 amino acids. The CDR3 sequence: CASSIATGARTEAFF. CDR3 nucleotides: TGTGCCAGTAGTATAGCGACAGGGGCTCGGACTGAAGCTTTCTTT.

The CDR3 DNA reads as TGTGCCAGCAGCTATTGGGGCTTGAGCTCCTACGAGCAGTACTTC. It encodes CASSYWGLSSYEQYF. The V gene is TRBV7-9, the J gene TRBJ2-7, with TRBD1 as a possible D gene (5 bases). Germline V gene data show CDR1 as SEHNR and CDR2 as FQNEAQ (reference sequence). Trimming removed 4 bases from V and 0 bases from J, with 13 bases in between. There are 15 residues in the CDR3.

The CDR3, as DNA: TGCGCCAGCAGCCCGGACAGGGGTGACAATCAGCCCCAGCATTTT. The encoded protein is CASSPDRGDNQPQHF. The V call is TRBV5-1, the J call TRBJ1-5, with 9 nucleotides matching TRBD1. CDR3 length: 15 residues. Germline loops: CDR1 SGHRS, CDR2 YFSETQ. The J segment lost 3 bases and the V segment lost 4 bases, leaving 5 bases of the junction unmatched.

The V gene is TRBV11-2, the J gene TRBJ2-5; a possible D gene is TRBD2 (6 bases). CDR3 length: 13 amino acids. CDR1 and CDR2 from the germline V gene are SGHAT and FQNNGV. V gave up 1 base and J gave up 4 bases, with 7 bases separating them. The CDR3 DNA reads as TGTGCCAGCAGCTTAGCGGGGGTAGAGACCCAGTACTTC. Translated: CASSLAGVETQYF.

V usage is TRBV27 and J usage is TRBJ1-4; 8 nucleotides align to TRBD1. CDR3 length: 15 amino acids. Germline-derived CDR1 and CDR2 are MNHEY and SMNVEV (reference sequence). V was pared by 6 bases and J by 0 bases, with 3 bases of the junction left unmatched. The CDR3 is CASRQQGATNEKLFF. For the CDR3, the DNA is TGTGCCAGCAGGCAACAGGGGGCAACTAATGAAAAACTGTTTTTT.

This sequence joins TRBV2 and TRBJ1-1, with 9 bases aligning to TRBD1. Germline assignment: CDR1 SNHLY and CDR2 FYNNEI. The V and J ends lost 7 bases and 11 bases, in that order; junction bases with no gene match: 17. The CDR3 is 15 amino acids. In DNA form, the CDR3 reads TGTGCCAGCACTTGGGACAGGGCGAGCGTGAGATGGGCTTTCTTT. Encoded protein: CASTWDRASVRWAFF.

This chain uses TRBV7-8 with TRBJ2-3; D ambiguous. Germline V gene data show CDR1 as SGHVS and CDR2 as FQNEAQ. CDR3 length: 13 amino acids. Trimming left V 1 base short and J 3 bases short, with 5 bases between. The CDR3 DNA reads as TGTGCCAGCAGCTTAGGCGATACAGATACGCAGTATTTT. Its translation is CASSLGDTDTQYF.

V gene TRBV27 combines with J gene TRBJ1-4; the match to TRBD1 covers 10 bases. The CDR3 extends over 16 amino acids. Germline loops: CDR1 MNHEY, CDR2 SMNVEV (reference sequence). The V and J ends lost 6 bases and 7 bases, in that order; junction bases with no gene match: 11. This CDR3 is CASRRNRDRGFEKLFF. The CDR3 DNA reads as TGTGCCAGCAGGCGAAACCGGGACAGGGGTTTTGAAAAACTGTTTTTT.